This T cell receptor (beta chain) originates from a study of cytomegalovirus exposure and HLA in healthy donors. This clone showed up just a few times. It was with 60 Vbeta and 13 Jbeta primers that the PCR ran. Assay used: immunoSEQ multiplex PCR; TCRdb lists only in-frame clones, some missing. The top ten clones hold roughly 2% of a sample with 150,000 to 200,000 clones, about 80% of them seen once. The germline V and J ends were trimmed by 6 bases and 4 bases, with 16 bases remaining between them. This CDR3 is built from 15 residues. Germline-derived CDR1 and CDR2 are ENHRY and SYGVKD. The V call is TRBV10-3, the J call TRBJ1-5; D perhaps matches TRBD1 (5 bases). This receptor was identified in a woman younger than 45 in good health and CMV-seronegative. The specimen was PBMCs. The CDR3 protein is CAISPDSNFNQPQHF. As DNA, the CDR3 is TGTGCCATCAGCCCTGACAGTAACTTTAATCAGCCCCAGCATTTT.